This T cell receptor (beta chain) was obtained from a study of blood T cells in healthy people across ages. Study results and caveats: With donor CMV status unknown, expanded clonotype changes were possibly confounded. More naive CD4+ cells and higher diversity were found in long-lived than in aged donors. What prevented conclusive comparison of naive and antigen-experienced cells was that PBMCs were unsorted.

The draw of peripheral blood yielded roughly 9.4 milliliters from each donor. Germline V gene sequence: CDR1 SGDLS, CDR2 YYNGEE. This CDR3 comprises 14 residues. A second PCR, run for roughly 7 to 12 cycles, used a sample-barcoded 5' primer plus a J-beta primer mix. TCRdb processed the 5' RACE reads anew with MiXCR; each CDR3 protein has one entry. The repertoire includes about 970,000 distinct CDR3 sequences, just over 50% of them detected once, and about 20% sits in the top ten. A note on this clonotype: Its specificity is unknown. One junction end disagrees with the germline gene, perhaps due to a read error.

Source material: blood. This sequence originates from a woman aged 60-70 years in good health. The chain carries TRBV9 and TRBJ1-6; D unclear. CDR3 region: CASSVLAENSPLHF. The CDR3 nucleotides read TGTGCCAGCAGCGTATTGGCAGAGAATTCGCCCCTCCACTTT.